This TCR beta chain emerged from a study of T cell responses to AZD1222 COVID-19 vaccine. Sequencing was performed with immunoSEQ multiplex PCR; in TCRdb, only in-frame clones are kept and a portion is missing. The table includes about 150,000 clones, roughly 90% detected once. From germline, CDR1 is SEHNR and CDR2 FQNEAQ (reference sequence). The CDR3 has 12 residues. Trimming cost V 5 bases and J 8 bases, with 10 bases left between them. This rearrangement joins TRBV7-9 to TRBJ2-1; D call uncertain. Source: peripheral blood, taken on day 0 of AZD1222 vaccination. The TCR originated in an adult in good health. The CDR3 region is CASSQVLDEQFF. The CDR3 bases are TGTGCCAGCAGCCAAGTCCTGGATGAGCAGTTCTTC.